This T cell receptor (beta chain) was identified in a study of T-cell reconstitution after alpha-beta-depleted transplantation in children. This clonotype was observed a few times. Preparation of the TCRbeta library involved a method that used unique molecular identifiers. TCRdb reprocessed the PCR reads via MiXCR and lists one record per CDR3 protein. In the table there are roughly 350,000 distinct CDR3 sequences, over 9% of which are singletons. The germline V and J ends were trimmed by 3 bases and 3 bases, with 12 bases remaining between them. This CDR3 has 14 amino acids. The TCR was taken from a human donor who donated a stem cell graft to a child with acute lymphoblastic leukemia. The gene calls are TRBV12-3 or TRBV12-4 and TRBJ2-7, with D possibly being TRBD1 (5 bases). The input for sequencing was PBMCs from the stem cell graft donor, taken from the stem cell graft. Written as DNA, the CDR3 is TGTGCCAGCAGTTTCAGGCAGGGCTACTACGAGCAGTACTTC. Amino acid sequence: CASSFRQGYYEQYF.